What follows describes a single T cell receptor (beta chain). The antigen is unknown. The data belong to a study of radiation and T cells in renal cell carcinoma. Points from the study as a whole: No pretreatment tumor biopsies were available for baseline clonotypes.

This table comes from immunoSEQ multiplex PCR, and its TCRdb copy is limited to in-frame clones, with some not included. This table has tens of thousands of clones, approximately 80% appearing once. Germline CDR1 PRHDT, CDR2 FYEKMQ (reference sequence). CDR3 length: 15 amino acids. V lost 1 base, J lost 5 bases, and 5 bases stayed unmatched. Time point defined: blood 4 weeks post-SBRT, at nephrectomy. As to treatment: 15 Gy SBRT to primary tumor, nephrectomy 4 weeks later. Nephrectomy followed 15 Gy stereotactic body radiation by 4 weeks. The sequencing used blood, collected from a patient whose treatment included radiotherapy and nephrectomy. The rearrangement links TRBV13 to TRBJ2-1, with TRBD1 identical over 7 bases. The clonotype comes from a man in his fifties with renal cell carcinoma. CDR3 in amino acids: CASSLEGQGDNEQFF. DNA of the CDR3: TGTGCCAGCAGCTTAGAGGGGCAGGGGGACAATGAGCAGTTCTTC.